Sequencing of this T cell receptor (beta chain) was carried out in a study of T cell repertoires in ileal Crohn's disease. The time point here: inflamed ileum from the surgical specimen. The CDR3 spans 12 residues. In germline, CDR1 is MNHNS, CDR2 SASEGT. Trimming stripped 6 bases from V and 0 bases from J, with 2 bases between. Generated by immunoSEQ multiplex PCR, the TCRdb table keeps only in-frame clones and is missing some. The data hold about 18,000 clones, with about three quarters observed a single time. V is TRBV6-1 and J is TRBJ2-2, with D unresolved. Sequenced: ileal tissue. The sequence was collected from an adult with Crohn's disease. CDR3 in DNA: TGTGCCAGCAGCACGAACACCGGGGAGCTGTTTTTT. It encodes CASSTNTGELFF.